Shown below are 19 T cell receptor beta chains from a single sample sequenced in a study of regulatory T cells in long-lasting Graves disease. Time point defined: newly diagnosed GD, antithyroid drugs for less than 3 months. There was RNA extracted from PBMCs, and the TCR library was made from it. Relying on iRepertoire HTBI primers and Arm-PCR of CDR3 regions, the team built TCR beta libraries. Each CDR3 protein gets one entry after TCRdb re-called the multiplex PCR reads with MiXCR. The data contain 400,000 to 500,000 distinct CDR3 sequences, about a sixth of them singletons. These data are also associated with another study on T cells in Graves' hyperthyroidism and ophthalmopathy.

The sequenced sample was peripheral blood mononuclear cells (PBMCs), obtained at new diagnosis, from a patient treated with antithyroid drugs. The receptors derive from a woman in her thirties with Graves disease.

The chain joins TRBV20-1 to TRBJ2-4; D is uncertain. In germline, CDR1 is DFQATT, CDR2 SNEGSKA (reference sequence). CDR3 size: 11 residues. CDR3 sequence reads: CRASTGDIQYF. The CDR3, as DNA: TGCAGAGCGTCGACTGGGGACATTCAGTACTTC.

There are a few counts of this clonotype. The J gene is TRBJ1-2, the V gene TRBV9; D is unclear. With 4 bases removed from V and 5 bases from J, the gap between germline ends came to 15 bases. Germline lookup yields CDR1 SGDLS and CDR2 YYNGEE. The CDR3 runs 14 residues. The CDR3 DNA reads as TGTGCCAGCAGCCCATTACAAGCCCCGTATGGCTACACCTTC. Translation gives CASSPLQAPYGYTF.

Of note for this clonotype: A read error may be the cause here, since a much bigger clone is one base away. The CDR3 region is CASRERPGRHNEQYF. CDR3 coding DNA: TGTGCCAGCAGAGAGAGGCCGGGACGCCACAATGAGCAGTACTTC. The chain uses TRBV28 and TRBJ2-7; D possibly uses TRBD1 or TRBD2 (5 bases each). Germline V gives CDR1 MDHEN, CDR2 SYDVKM. CDR3 length: 15 residues. V was clipped by 6 bases and J by 7 bases, with 22 bases between them.

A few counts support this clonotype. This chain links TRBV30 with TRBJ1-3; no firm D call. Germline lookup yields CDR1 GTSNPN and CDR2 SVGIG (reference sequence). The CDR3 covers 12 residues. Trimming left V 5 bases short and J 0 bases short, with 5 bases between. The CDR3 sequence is CAWALSGNTIYF. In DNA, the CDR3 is TGTGCCTGGGCTCTCTCTGGAAACACCATATATTTT.

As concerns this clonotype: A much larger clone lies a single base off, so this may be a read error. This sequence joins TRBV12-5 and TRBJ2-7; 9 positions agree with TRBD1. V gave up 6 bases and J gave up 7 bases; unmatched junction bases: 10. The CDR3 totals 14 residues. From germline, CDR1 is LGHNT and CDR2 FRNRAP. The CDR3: CASGPGQGHNEQYF. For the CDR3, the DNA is TGTGCTAGTGGGCCGGGACAGGGACACAATGAGCAGTACTTC.

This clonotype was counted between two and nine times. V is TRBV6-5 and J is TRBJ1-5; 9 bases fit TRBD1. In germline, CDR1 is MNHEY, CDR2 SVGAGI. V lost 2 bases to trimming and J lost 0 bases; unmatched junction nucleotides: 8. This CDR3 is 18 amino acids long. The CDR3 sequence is CASSYTSGTGFSNQPQHF. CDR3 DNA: TGTGCCAGCAGTTACACATCCGGGACAGGGTTTAGCAATCAGCCCCAGCATTTT.

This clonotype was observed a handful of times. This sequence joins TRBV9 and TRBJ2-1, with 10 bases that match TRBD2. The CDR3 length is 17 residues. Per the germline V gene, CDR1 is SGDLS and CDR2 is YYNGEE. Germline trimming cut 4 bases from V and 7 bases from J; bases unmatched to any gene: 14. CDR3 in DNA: TGTGCCAGCAGCACCTCACCGAGCGGGAGGGCCTCGAATGAGCAGTTCTTC. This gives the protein CASSTSPSGRASNEQFF.

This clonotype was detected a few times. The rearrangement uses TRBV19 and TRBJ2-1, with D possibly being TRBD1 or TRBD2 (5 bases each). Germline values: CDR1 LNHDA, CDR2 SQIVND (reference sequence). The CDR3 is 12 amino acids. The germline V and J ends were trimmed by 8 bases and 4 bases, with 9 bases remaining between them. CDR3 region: CASGDVYNEQFF. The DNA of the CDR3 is TGTGCCAGTGGGGACGTATACAATGAGCAGTTCTTC.

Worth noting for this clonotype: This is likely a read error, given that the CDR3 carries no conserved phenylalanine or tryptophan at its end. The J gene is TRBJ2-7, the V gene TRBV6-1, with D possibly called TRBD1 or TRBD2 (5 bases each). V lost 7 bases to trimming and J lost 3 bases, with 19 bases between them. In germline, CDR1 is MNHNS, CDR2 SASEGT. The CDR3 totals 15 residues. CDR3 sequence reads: CASTASSERGYEQYY. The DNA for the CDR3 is TGTGCCAGCACCGCTAGCTCGGAGAGGGGCTACGAGCAGTACTAC.

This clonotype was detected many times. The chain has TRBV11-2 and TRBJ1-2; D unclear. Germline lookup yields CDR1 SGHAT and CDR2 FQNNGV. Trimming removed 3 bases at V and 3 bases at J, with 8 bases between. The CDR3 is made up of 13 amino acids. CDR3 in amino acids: CASSLNRDYGYTF. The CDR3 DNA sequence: TGTGCCAGCAGCTTGAACCGGGACTATGGCTACACCTTC.

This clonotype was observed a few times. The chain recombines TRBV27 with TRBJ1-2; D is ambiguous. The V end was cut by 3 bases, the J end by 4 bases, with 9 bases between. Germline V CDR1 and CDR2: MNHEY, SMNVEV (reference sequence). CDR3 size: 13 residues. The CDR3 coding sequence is TGTGCCAGCAGTTTTGGGGTTGGCTATGGCTACACCTTC. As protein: CASSFGVGYGYTF.

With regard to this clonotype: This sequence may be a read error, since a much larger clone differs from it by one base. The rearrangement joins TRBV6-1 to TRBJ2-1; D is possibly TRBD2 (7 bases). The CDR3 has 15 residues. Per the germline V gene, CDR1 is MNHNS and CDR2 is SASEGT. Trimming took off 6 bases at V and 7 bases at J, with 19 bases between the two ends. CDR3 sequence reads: CASSGRLAQGNEQFF. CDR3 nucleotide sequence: TGTGCCAGCAGCGGACGACTAGCCCAGGGGAATGAGCAGTTCTTC.

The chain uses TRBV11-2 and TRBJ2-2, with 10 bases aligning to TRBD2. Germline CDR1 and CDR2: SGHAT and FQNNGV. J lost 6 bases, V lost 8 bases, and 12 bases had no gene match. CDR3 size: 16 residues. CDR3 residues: CASARLAGVAAGELFF. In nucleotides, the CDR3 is TGTGCCAGCGCTCGGCTAGCGGGAGTAGCGGCCGGGGAGCTGTTTTTT.

The DNA of the CDR3 is TGTGCCAGTAGTATCAGTGGAGGGTTCGGTGGCTACACCTTC. This sequence encodes CASSISGGFGGYTF. The chain links TRBV19 to TRBJ1-2; D unclear. The V end lost 3 bases, the J end lost 7 bases, and 15 bases lay between the germline ends. The CDR3 runs to 14 residues. Germline V gene data show CDR1 as LNHDA and CDR2 as SQIVND (reference sequence).

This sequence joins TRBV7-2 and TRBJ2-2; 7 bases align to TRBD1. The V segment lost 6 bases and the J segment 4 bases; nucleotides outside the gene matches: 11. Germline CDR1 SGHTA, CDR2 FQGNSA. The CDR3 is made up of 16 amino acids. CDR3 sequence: CASSFKTGAGTGELFF. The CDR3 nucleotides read TGTGCCAGCAGTTTTAAAACAGGGGCCGGCACCGGGGAGCTGTTTTTT.

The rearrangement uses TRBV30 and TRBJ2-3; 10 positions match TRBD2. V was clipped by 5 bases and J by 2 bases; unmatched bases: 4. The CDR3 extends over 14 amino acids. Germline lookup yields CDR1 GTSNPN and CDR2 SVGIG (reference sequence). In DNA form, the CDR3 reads TGTGCCTGGCGGCTAGCGGGAGTCACAGATACGCAGTATTTT. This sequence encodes CAWRLAGVTDTQYF.

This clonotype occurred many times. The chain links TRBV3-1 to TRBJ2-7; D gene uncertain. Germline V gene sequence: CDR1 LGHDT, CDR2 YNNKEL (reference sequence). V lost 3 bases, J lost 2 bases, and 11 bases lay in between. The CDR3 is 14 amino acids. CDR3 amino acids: CASSHGASPYEQYF. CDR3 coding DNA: TGTGCCAGCAGCCACGGAGCATCCCCCTACGAGCAGTACTTC.

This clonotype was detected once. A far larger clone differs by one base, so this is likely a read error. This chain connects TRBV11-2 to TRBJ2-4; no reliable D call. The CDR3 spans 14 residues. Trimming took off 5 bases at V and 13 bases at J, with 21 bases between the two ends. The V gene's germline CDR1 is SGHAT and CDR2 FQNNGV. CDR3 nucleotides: TGTGCCAGCAGCACACGGGCGGACCACAATGAGCAGTACTTC. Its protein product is CASSTRADHNEQYF.

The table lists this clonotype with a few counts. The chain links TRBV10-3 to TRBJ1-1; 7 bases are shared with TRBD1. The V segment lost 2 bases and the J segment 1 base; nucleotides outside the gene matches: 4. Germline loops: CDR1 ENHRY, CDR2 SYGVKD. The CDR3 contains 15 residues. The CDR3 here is CAISEKTGPNTEAFF. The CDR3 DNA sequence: TGTGCCATCAGTGAGAAGACAGGGCCGAACACTGAAGCTTTCTTT.